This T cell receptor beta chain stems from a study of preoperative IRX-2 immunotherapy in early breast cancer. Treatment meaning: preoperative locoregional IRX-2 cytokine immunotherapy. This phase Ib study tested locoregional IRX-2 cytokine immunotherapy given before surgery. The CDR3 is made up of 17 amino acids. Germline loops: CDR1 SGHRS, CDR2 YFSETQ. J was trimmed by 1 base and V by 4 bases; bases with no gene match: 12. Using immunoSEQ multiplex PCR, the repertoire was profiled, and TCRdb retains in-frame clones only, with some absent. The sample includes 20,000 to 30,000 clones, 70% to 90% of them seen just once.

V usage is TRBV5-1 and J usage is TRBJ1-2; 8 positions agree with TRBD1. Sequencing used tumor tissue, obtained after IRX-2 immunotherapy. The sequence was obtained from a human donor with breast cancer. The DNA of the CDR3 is TGCGCCAGCAGCAAAGGAGGACAGGGCTACTATAACTATGGCTACACCTTC. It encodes CASSKGGQGYYNYGYTF.